Listed here are 30 T cell receptor beta chains from one sample, sequenced in a study of Graves' ophthalmopathy and Graves' hyperthyroidism (dated by TCRdb to the late 2010s). The sample was run on an Illumina HiSeq 2000. For repertoire sequencing, TCR beta CDR3 regions were amplified from RNA transcripts. The first round of RT-PCR was done with HTBI primers and the Qiagen OneStep RT-PCR kit, and was followed by a second round of multiplex PCR, then size selection and purification. Through fastp at Q25 and MiXCR, TCRdb rebuilt clones from the public reads, retaining in-frame beta chains. Rows with a matching CDR3 protein are joined into one entry that keeps the most common DNA and genes. In all, the sample holds roughly 380,000 distinct CDR3 sequences, and 15% of those were seen once. Of the sample, approximately 7% is held by the ten largest clones. What was sequenced was peripheral blood. The receptors stem from a woman between 18 and 30 years old with stable Graves' hyperthyroidism. Donor details come from another sample of the same person, matched by shared clones.

The chain links TRBV6-5 to TRBJ1-5; D is unresolved. V was shortened by 4 bases and J by 7 bases, with 20 bases between the two germline ends. CDR1 and CDR2 (germline): MNHEY, SVGAGI. The CDR3 contains 16 residues. This CDR3 reads CASSLRGLGRSQPQHF. The CDR3 bases are TGTGCCAGCAGTTTAAGAGGTTTGGGCCGCTCCCAGCCCCAGCATTTT.

Ten or more counts support this clonotype. This chain uses TRBV11-2 with TRBJ2-7, with a possible D match to TRBD1 (6 bases). CDR3 length equals 15 residues. Trimming stripped 2 bases from V and 2 bases from J, with 13 bases between. The germline V gene has CDR1 SGHAT and CDR2 FQNNGV. In DNA, the CDR3 is TGTGCCAGCAGCTTACAGGGGATTAGGACCTACGAGCAGTACTTC. Its protein product is CASSLQGIRTYEQYF.

This sequence joins TRBV11-2 and TRBJ2-7; TRBD2 agrees at 11 bases. The CDR3 runs 16 residues. Looked up from germline, CDR1 is SGHAT and CDR2 is FQNNGV. V was pared by 1 base and J by 2 bases, with 4 bases of the junction left unmatched. In nucleotides, the CDR3 is TGTGCCAGCAGCTTAGGGGGACTAGCGGAAACCTACGAGCAGTACTTC. Encoded protein: CASSLGGLAETYEQYF.

In this sample, this clonotype turned up many times. This sequence joins TRBV12-5 and TRBJ1-2, with unresolved D. Trimming cost V 8 bases and J 1 base, with 8 bases left between them. Per germline, CDR1 LGHNT and CDR2 FRNRAP. This CDR3 is built from 12 residues. The CDR3 reads CASCRDNYGYTF. CDR3 bases: TGTGCTAGTTGCCGAGATAACTATGGCTACACCTTC.

This clonotype has ten or more counts. The genes are TRBV29-1 and TRBJ1-2, with D maybe TRBD1 (6 bases). Trimming left V 6 bases short and J 8 bases short, with 16 bases between. Germline assignment: CDR1 SQVTM and CDR2 ANQGSEA. This CDR3 region has 12 residues. The CDR3 DNA is TGCAGCGTAGGCCCCAGGGGCGGGGGCTACACCTTC. Its translation: CSVGPRGGGYTF.

Comments on this clonotype: A read error may explain this, as a much larger clone is one base away. The chain joins TRBV12-3 or TRBV12-4 to TRBJ1-1; D is ambiguous. The length of the CDR3 is 14 residues. CDR3 sequence (DNA): TGTGCCAGCAGTTTAGCACTCTCGAACACTGAAGCTTGCTTT. It codes for CASSLALSNTEACF.

A word on this clonotype: With a much larger clone just one base away, this may be a read error. The chain uses TRBV15 and TRBJ1-5; the D is unclear. The CDR3 sequence is 13 residues long. The ends were cut back, 0 bases at V and 5 bases at J, with 5 bases in the middle. CDR1 LNHNV and CDR2 YYDKDF come from the germline V gene (reference sequence). The CDR3 reads CATSRDRDQPQHF. The DNA of the CDR3 is TGTGCCACCAGCAGAGATCGGGATCAGCCCCAGCATTTT.

This clonotype appeared a few times. This chain uses TRBV6-1 with TRBJ2-2; D ambiguous. The germline V and J ends were trimmed by 8 bases and 7 bases, with 11 bases remaining between them. Looked up from germline, CDR1 is MNHNS and CDR2 is SASEGT. The length of the CDR3 is 12 residues. The CDR3 sequence is CASGVVVGELFF. DNA for the CDR3: TGTGCCAGCGGGGTCGTGGTCGGGGAGCTGTTTTTT.

The genes are TRBV27 and TRBJ2-5, with D possibly being TRBD1 (6 bases). CDR1 is MNHEY, CDR2 SMNVEV, per germline (reference sequence). This CDR3 is 12 amino acids long. V dropped 6 bases and J dropped 3 bases, with 8 bases sitting between them. CDR3 nucleotides: TGTGCCAGCAGATGGACAGAAGAGACCCAGTACTTC. Amino acid sequence: CASRWTEETQYF.

This clonotype was seen repeatedly, ten times or more. The chain links TRBV20-1 to TRBJ2-5; weak D call: TRBD1 (5 bases). Trimming left V 5 bases short and J 2 bases short, with 15 bases between. In germline, CDR1 is DFQATT, CDR2 SNEGSKA (reference sequence). The CDR3 contains 14 residues. The CDR3 loop is CSAPQEGVQETQYF. For the CDR3, the DNA is TGCAGTGCTCCGCAAGAAGGGGTTCAAGAGACCCAGTACTTC.

This clonotype turned up a few times. V usage is TRBV11-1 and J usage is TRBJ2-2, with TRBD2 identical over 9 bases. Germline lookup yields CDR1 SGHAT and CDR2 FQDESV (reference sequence). The CDR3 has 18 residues. With 1 base clipped from V and 1 base from J, the junction kept 7 bases outside the gene matches. For the CDR3, the DNA is TGTGCCAGCAGCTTAGTGAGGCGGGGGGGCCGGAACACCGGGGAGCTGTTTTTT. Its protein is CASSLVRRGGRNTGELFF.

This clonotype came up many times. The chain couples TRBV12-3 or TRBV12-4 to TRBJ2-2; the D gene is possibly TRBD1 (6 bases). There are 13 residues in the CDR3. Trimming pared 11 bases from V and 4 bases from J, leaving 14 bases between. The CDR3 nucleotides are TGTGCCCTCCGTGGGGGCCCCACCGGGGAGCTGTTTTTT. This sequence encodes CALRGGPTGELFF.

This clonotype has a handful of counts. Being one base from a much bigger clone, this may be a read error. The rearrangement uses TRBV2 and TRBJ1-2; 7 nucleotides match TRBD1. The CDR3 length is 14 residues. The germline V gene encodes CDR1 SNHLY and CDR2 FYNNEI. The CDR3 region has the DNA TGTGTCAGCAGTGATCAGGGGCAGGGGGGTGGCTACACCTTC. Its protein is CVSSDQGQGGGYTF.

This clonotype was seen repeatedly, ten times or more. The CDR3 nucleotides read TGCGCCAGCAGCCTAAATCAACTAGAACAGTACTTC. Its translation is CASSLNQLEQYF. The chain links TRBV10-2 to TRBJ2-7; perhaps TRBD2 as D (5 bases). The V gene's germline CDR1 is WSHSY and CDR2 SAAADI. V was cut by 6 bases and J by 10 bases, with 16 bases left in between. CDR3 size: 12 residues.

This clonotype was observed many times. The CDR3: CASSSGDRISHTGELFF. CDR3 DNA sequence: TGTGCCAGCAGCTCCGGTGATCGAATCAGTCACACCGGGGAGCTGTTTTTT. This chain uses TRBV11-2 with TRBJ2-2, with D hard to call. Germline V gives CDR1 SGHAT, CDR2 FQNNGV. Trimming shortened V by 4 bases and J by 3 bases, and 18 bases separated the two germline ends. The CDR3 contains 17 residues. The full variable domain, rest sourced from reference TRBV11-2 and TRBJ2-2, is EAGVAQSPRYKIIEKRQSVAFWCNPISGHATLYWYQQILGQGPKLLIQFQNNGVVDDSQLPKDRFSAERLKGVDSTLKIQPAKLEDSAVYLCASSSGDRISHTGELFFGEGSRLTVL.

This clonotype was recorded many times. The chain employs TRBV6-1 and TRBJ1-1; the D gene is possibly TRBD1 (5 bases). The CDR3 contains 15 residues. Trimming took 7 bases from V and 2 from J, leaving 17 bases between them. The germline V gene encodes CDR1 MNHNS and CDR2 SASEGT. The CDR3 DNA reads as TGTGCCAGCACCAGAGTAAGGGGCCGAAACACTGAAGCTTTCTTT. It codes for CASTRVRGRNTEAFF.

This clonotype was detected many times. The rearrangement joins TRBV12-3 or TRBV12-4 to TRBJ2-7; 7 nucleotides match TRBD1. The length of the CDR3 is 15 residues. The V gene end was trimmed by 5 bases and the J gene end by 1 base; junction bases not matched to a gene: 8. The CDR3 reads CASSLGQEPSYEQYF. CDR3 nucleotide sequence: TGTGCCAGCAGTCTTGGACAGGAGCCATCCTACGAGCAGTACTTC.

This clonotype was observed at least ten times. This chain uses TRBV7-2 with TRBJ2-6; TRBD2 might be the D (6 bases). Germline CDR1 SGHTA, CDR2 FQGNSA. Trimming removed 8 bases from V and 4 bases from J, with 15 bases in between. This CDR3 comprises 15 residues. The CDR3 region has the DNA TGTGCCAGCGGACGAAGTGGAGGGGGGGCCAACGTCCTGACTTTC. Translation gives CASGRSGGGANVLTF.

Ten or more counts support this clonotype. The chain joins TRBV6-1 to TRBJ1-1; no clear D gene. The germline gives CDR1 MNHNS, CDR2 SASEGT. The germline V and J ends were trimmed by 5 bases and 1 base, with 14 bases remaining between them. CDR3 length: 15 residues. This chain's CDR3 is CASSPRPTSNTEAFF. DNA of the CDR3: TGTGCCAGCAGTCCGCGGCCCACTTCGAACACTGAAGCTTTCTTT.

This clonotype was seen many times. The chain carries TRBV19 and TRBJ2-3; possibly TRBD1 or TRBD2 for D (6 bases each). V lost 4 bases to trimming and J lost 5 bases, with 13 bases between them. This CDR3 has 14 residues. Germline loops: CDR1 LNHDA, CDR2 SQIVND (reference sequence). Written as DNA, the CDR3 is TGTGCCAGTAGTAATCAGGGGCGGGGAGATACGCAGTATTTT. Protein product: CASSNQGRGDTQYF.

This chain links TRBV11-2 with TRBJ1-1; 9 bases align to TRBD1. Germline V gene data show CDR1 as SGHAT and CDR2 as FQNNGV. The CDR3 extends over 17 amino acids. The V gene end was trimmed by 5 bases and the J gene end by 0 bases; junction bases not matched to a gene: 10. This chain's CDR3 is CASSPGTGILMNTEAFF. CDR3 in DNA: TGTGCCAGCAGCCCCGGGACAGGGATTCTCATGAACACTGAAGCTTTCTTT.

This clonotype came up a few times. V usage is TRBV20-1 and J usage is TRBJ2-7; the match to TRBD2 covers 11 bases. Trimming took 3 bases from V and 0 from J; bases not matched to a gene: 4. Germline assignment: CDR1 DFQATT and CDR2 SNEGSKA (reference sequence). The CDR3 spans 15 residues. The CDR3 DNA is TGCAGTGCTAGCACTAGCGGGGGATACTCCTACGAGCAGTACTTC. Its protein product is CSASTSGGYSYEQYF.

At least ten counts were recorded for this clonotype. The J gene is TRBJ2-7, the V gene TRBV5-6; D might be TRBD2 (6 bases). V shed 7 bases and J shed 3 bases, with 17 bases lying between them. The CDR3 is 14 amino acids. Per germline, CDR1 SGHDT and CDR2 YYEEEE. The DNA for the CDR3 is TGTGCCAGCCGAAAAGGAGGGCTTCACTACGAGCAGTACTTC. Its protein is CASRKGGLHYEQYF. Full variable domain (rest looked up from reference TRBV5-6 and TRBJ2-7): DAGVTQSPTHLIKTRGQQVTLRCSPKSGHDTVSWYQQALGQGPQFIFQYYEEEERQRGNFPDRFSGHQFPNYSSELNVNALLLGDSALYLCASRKGGLHYEQYFGPGTRLTVT.

With regard to this clonotype: It may be a read error: a sequence one base away is much more abundant. This rearrangement joins TRBV12-5 to TRBJ1-6; the D is unclear. The CDR3 extends over 13 amino acids. Germline V lookup: CDR1 LGHNT, CDR2 FRNRAP. The CDR3 is CASGSLNNSHLHF. CDR3 nucleotides: TGTGCTAGTGGTTCTTTAAATAATTCACACCTCCACTTT.

This clonotype was observed many times. V is TRBV7-2 and J is TRBJ2-7, with D tentatively TRBD1 (6 bases). V lost 2 bases and J lost 4, with 12 bases in between. The length of the CDR3 is 14 residues. Per the germline V gene, CDR1 is SGHTA and CDR2 is FQGNSA. The CDR3 region is CASSLHGQGYEQYF. CDR3 DNA sequence: TGTGCCAGCAGCTTACATGGTCAGGGGTACGAGCAGTACTTC.

This clonotype was seen repeatedly, ten times or more. The chain employs TRBV12-3 or TRBV12-4 and TRBJ2-7; D possibly corresponds to TRBD1 (6 bases). The CDR3 contains 12 residues. Trimming took off 8 bases at V and 2 bases at J, with 10 bases between the two ends. This chain's CDR3 is CASFRTAYEQYF. CDR3 bases: TGTGCCAGCTTTAGGACAGCCTACGAGCAGTACTTC.

This clonotype was detected ten times or more. J is TRBJ1-1 and V is TRBV7-8; tentatively, D is TRBD1 (5 bases). The V and J ends lost 2 bases and 3 bases respectively, with 16 bases between them. Germline V CDR1 and CDR2: SGHVS, FQNEAQ. The CDR3 has 16 amino acids. The CDR3 bases are TGTGCCAGCAGCTTAAGGTGGGGCGATATAGACACTGAAGCTTTCTTT. Its protein is CASSLRWGDIDTEAFF.

This clonotype appeared many times. The chain recombines TRBV12-3 or TRBV12-4 with TRBJ1-5; D is uncertain. Trimming took off 3 bases at V and 4 bases at J, with 10 bases between the two ends. CDR3 length: 14 residues. CDR3 in amino acids: CASSFSPDNQPQHF. As DNA, the CDR3 is TGTGCCAGCAGTTTTTCCCCGGATAATCAGCCCCAGCATTTT.

This clonotype was counted ten times or more. The rearrangement uses TRBV6-2 or TRBV6-3 and TRBJ2-7; 10 bases match TRBD2. From germline, CDR1 is MNHEY and CDR2 SVGEGT. Germline trimming cut 0 bases from V and 6 bases from J; bases unmatched to any gene: 5. This CDR3 has 15 amino acids. The CDR3 sequence: CASSYSRLAGGEQYF. CDR3 DNA: TGTGCCAGCAGTTACTCGCGACTAGCGGGCGGCGAGCAGTACTTC.

This clonotype was recorded at least ten times. The chain uses TRBV4-1 and TRBJ1-1; 7 bases match TRBD1. The V gene end was trimmed by 1 base and the J gene end by 1 base; junction bases not matched to a gene: 6. This CDR3 region has 16 residues. The germline V gene encodes CDR1 MGHRA and CDR2 YSYEKL. In nucleotides, the CDR3 is TGCGCCAGCAGCCAAGTATTCGGGACAGCGAACACTGAAGCTTTCTTT. Its translation: CASSQVFGTANTEAFF.